The 30 T cell receptor beta chains in this list originate from one sample, sequenced in a study of T cells in women clearing cervical HPV infection (dated by TCRdb to 2016 to 2019). The library was prepared using the immunoSEQ multiplex PCR assay. Here the immuneACCESS table is served through TCRdb, limited to in-frame sequences with V and J called. Missing clones are a known gap in these copies; in checked studies unresolved V genes cover under half, and the rest lacks a known reason. The sample's clone listing holds 30,000 to 35,000 clones. About 1.5% of the sample is taken by the ten largest. The specimen was blood buffy coat. Receptor source: a woman aged 18-69 years with a cervical HPV16 infection that either progressed to CIN3+ or cleared (not recorded which).

About this clone: The DNA ends 3 residues before the CDR3 does, and the rest of the CDR3 is filled in from the germline J gene. The chain employs TRBV18 and TRBJ1-4; D possibly corresponds to TRBD1 (5 bases). The V end lost 4 bases, the J end lost 0 bases, and 6 bases lay between the germline ends. The CDR3 spans 14 residues. From germline, CDR1 is KGHSH and CDR2 LQKENI. The sequenced CDR3 bases are TGTGCCAGCTCACTGACAGCAACTAATGAAAAA. Its translation is CASSLTATNEK. The complete CDR3 sequence is CASSLTATNEKLFF.

A remark on this clone: The observed sequence ends 3 residues before the CDR3 terminus, with the missing tail filled in from the germline J gene. The chain recombines TRBV7-2 with TRBJ2-2; possible D gene TRBD2, 6 bases. The V gene lost 4 bases and the J gene lost 2 bases, with 11 bases spanning the gap. CDR3 length: 15 residues. CDR1 is SGHTA and CDR2 is FQGNSA in the germline V gene. This chain's CDR3 is CASSWRLDNTGELFF. CDR3 bases read: TGTGCCAGCAGCTGGCGACTAGATAACACCGGGGAG.

Notes on this clone: Sequencing ends 3 residues short of the CDR3 end; the germline J gene provides the rest. This sequence joins TRBV5-6 and TRBJ2-2; TRBD1 or TRBD2 may be the D gene (6 bases each). This CDR3 is built from 15 residues. Germline loops: CDR1 SGHDT, CDR2 YYEEEE. This CDR3 is CASSLVGAGNEKLFF. CDR3 DNA, as far as it was read: TGTGCCAGCAGCCTGGTGGGGGCGGGAAATGAAAAG.

A note on this clone: The DNA ends 3 residues before the CDR3 does, and the rest of the CDR3 is filled in from the germline J gene. The rearrangement links TRBV10-3 to TRBJ2-1; TRBD2 matches 9 bases. V lost 0 bases and J lost 9; bases outside the gene matches: 9. The CDR3 runs to 16 residues. Per the germline V gene, CDR1 is ENHRY and CDR2 is SYGVKD. The CDR3 region is CAISESVSGRIGEQFF. The CDR3 DNA, read in part, is TGTGCCATCAGTGAGTCGGTTAGCGGGAGAATCGGTGAG.

About this clone: The read ends 3 residues shy of where the CDR3 ends; the end is completed using the germline J gene. J is TRBJ2-2 and V is TRBV7-9; a weak D match, TRBD1 (5 bases). This CDR3 is built from 14 residues. CDR1 is SEHNR, CDR2 FQNEAQ, per germline (reference sequence). The CDR3 sequence: CASSLGGDNEKLFF. CDR3 DNA, as far as it was read: TGTGCCAGCAGCTTAGGGGGCGATAATGAAAAG.

For this clone: Read sequence stops 3 residues before the CDR3 end, and the germline J gene provides the missing end. The V gene is TRBV12-3 or TRBV12-4, the J gene TRBJ2-3, with D tentatively TRBD2 (5 bases). V was trimmed by 2 bases and J by 1 base, leaving 7 bases between them. The CDR3 extends over 14 amino acids. The sequenced part of the CDR3 DNA is TGTGCCAGCAGTTTAACAGCGGGCACAGATACG. Encoded protein: CASSLTAGTDT. The entire CDR3 sequence reads CASSLTAGTDTQYF.

About this clone itself: The CDR3 end falls 3 residues outside the read, so it is completed with the germline J gene. The genes are TRBV5-1 and TRBJ2-5; D may be TRBD1 (6 bases). V lost 1 base and J lost 2, with 12 bases in between. Germline CDR1 reads SGHRS; CDR2 reads YFSETQ. The CDR3 covers 15 residues. The CDR3 loop is CASSLQGTLQETQYF. Incomplete CDR3 DNA: TGCGCCAGCAGCTTGCAGGGGACCCTACAAGAGACC.

Points on this clone: The CDR3 extends 3 residues past the end of the read, so its final part is completed from the germline J gene. The rearrangement links TRBV5-1 to TRBJ1-4; D unresolved. This CDR3 region has 17 residues. Per germline, CDR1 SGHRS and CDR2 YFSETQ. Trimming shortened V by 0 bases and J by 0 bases, and 12 bases separated the two germline ends. Incomplete CDR3 DNA: TGCGCCAGCAGCTTGGCGGTCGGGTCTTCAACTAATGAAAAA. Protein: CASSLAVGSSTNEK. The full CDR3 protein is CASSLAVGSSTNEKLFF. The whole variable domain, remainder taken from reference TRBV5-1 and TRBJ1-4, is KAGVTQTPRYLIKTRGQQVTLSCSPISGHRSVSWYQQTPGQGLQFLFEYFSETQRNKGNFPGRFSGRQFSNSRSEMNVSTLELGDSALYLCASSLAVGSSTNEKLFFGSGTQLSVL.

Notes on this clone: The missing CDR3 end, 3 residues past where the read stops, is filled in from the germline J gene. This chain joins TRBV5-1 and TRBJ2-1; maybe TRBD1 (6 bases). The CDR3 is made up of 15 amino acids. Germline V gene sequence: CDR1 SGHRS, CDR2 YFSETQ. Trimming left V 1 base short and J 5 bases short, with 13 bases between. The sequenced part of the CDR3 DNA is TGCGCCAGCAGCTTGACCGGGACAATAGACAATGAG. Its translation is CASSLTGTIDNE. The full CDR3 protein is CASSLTGTIDNEQFF. Using reference TRBV5-1 and TRBJ2-1 for the parts outside the CDR3, the full variable domain is KAGVTQTPRYLIKTRGQQVTLSCSPISGHRSVSWYQQTPGQGLQFLFEYFSETQRNKGNFPGRFSGRQFSNSRSEMNVSTLELGDSALYLCASSLTGTIDNEQFFGPGTRLTVL.

A note on this clone: Read sequence stops 3 residues before the CDR3 end, and the germline J gene provides the missing end. Other DNA sequences of this sample code for an identical CDR3. The chain employs TRBV7-7 and TRBJ1-4; D is unclear. The CDR3 is 13 residues long. The V gene lost 4 bases and the J gene lost 5 bases, with 8 bases spanning the gap. The germline gives CDR1 SSHAT, CDR2 FNYEAQ (reference sequence). The sequenced CDR3 bases are TGTGCCAGCAGCTCTCGACAAAATGAAAAA. Translated: CASSSRQNEK. The full CDR3 reads CASSSRQNEKLFF.

About this clone itself: Coverage ceases 3 residues before the CDR3 finishes, and the germline J gene fills in the end. The rearrangement links TRBV18 to TRBJ1-2; D unclear. Germline V gene data show CDR1 as KGHSH and CDR2 as LQKENI. The CDR3 has 16 residues. The CDR3 sequence is CASSQRTSGSGDTYTF. CDR3 bases read: TGTGCCAGCTCCCAGCGGACTAGCGGGAGTGGGGATACC.

Regarding this clone: From the germline J gene comes the end of the CDR3, since the read stops 3 residues before it. The rearrangement joins TRBV5-1 to TRBJ2-5; 10 bases are shared with TRBD2. The CDR3 has 16 amino acids. In germline, CDR1 is SGHRS, CDR2 YFSETQ. V was clipped by 0 bases and J by 2 bases; unmatched bases: 4. The sequenced CDR3 bases are TGCGCCAGCAGCTTGGTTGCGGGACTAGCGCAAGAGACC. Its translation: CASSLVAGLAQET. The whole CDR3 is CASSLVAGLAQETQYF.

Points on this clone: The read terminates 3 residues ahead of where the CDR3 ends, so the germline J gene completes it. The chain couples TRBV11-2 to TRBJ1-1; TRBD1 might be the D (6 bases). Germline V CDR1 and CDR2: SGHAT, FQNNGV. The CDR3 totals 15 residues. Deletions cut 5 bases from V and 0 bases from J, with 13 bases between. The CDR3 here is CASSKGQSMNTEAFF. The CDR3 DNA, read in part, is TGTGCCAGCAGCAAAGGACAGTCCATGAACACTGAA.

About this clone: Sequencing ends 3 residues short of the CDR3 end; the germline J gene provides the rest. The gene calls are TRBV9 and TRBJ2-3, with D possibly matching TRBD1 (5 bases). V lost 3 bases and J 2 bases, leaving 7 bases between the germline ends. From germline, CDR1 is SGDLS and CDR2 YYNGEE. This CDR3 region has 13 residues. CDR3 in amino acids: CASSEGNTDTQYF. The CDR3 bases that were read are TGTGCCAGCAGCGAGGGGAACACAGATACG.

Points on this clone: The missing CDR3 end, 3 residues past where the read stops, is filled in from the germline J gene. This chain joins TRBV19 and TRBJ2-3; TRBD2 agrees at 7 bases. The length of the CDR3 is 14 residues. Germline-derived CDR1 and CDR2 are LNHDA and SQIVND (reference sequence). With 6 bases clipped from V and 4 bases from J, the junction kept 7 bases outside the gene matches. Incomplete CDR3 DNA: TGTGCCAGTAGAAACGCGGGGGAAGCAGATACG. As protein: CASRNAGEADT. From start to end, the CDR3 is CASRNAGEADTQYF.

CDR3 loop: CASSHPQDRGKAFF. The sequenced part of the CDR3 DNA is TGTGCCAGCTCACACCCACAGGACAGGGGAAAA. The chain links TRBV18 to TRBJ1-1, with 9 bases matching TRBD1. Read data end 3 residues before the CDR3 end; the end is taken from the germline J gene. This CDR3 is 14 amino acids long. Germline V gene data show CDR1 as KGHSH and CDR2 as LQKENI.

In regard to this clone: Read data end 3 residues before the CDR3 end; the end is taken from the germline J gene. The chain joins TRBV2 to TRBJ2-5; 11 bases are shared with TRBD2. Germline lookup yields CDR1 SNHLY and CDR2 FYNNEI. The V segment lost 5 bases and the J segment 3 bases; nucleotides outside the gene matches: 14. This CDR3 comprises 18 residues. CDR3 bases read: TGTGCCAGCAGTTTTAGACTAGCGGGGACGGAGTTTAAAGAGACC. It codes for CASSFRLAGTEFKET. The entire CDR3 protein is CASSFRLAGTEFKETQYF.

Regarding this clone: Read sequence stops 3 residues before the CDR3 end, and the germline J gene provides the missing end. The chain uses TRBV2 and TRBJ2-7; the D gene is possibly TRBD1 (7 bases). The germline V gene encodes CDR1 SNHLY and CDR2 FYNNEI. V was pared by 2 bases and J by 6 bases, with 8 bases between. The CDR3 runs 12 residues. The CDR3 DNA, read in part, is TGTGCCAGCAGTGAACAGGGGGGCGAG. Translating gives CASSEQGGE. The full-length CDR3 reads as CASSEQGGEQYF.

Regarding this clone: The CDR3 extends 3 residues past the end of the read, so its final part is completed from the germline J gene. The chain links TRBV20-1 to TRBJ1-5; D might be TRBD1 (5 bases). The CDR3 is 14 amino acids. The germline gives CDR1 DFQATT, CDR2 SNEGSKA (reference sequence). The ends were cut back, 6 bases at V and 4 bases at J, with 16 bases in the middle. CDR3 in amino acids: CSAGRGMGNQPQHF. CDR3 DNA (partial): TGCAGTGCAGGTAGGGGAATGGGTAATCAGCCC.

With regard to this clone: The sequence runs out 3 residues before the end of the CDR3; the remainder is reconstructed from the germline J gene. The chain uses TRBV2 and TRBJ2-1; 11 bases are a match to TRBD2. This CDR3 comprises 16 residues. Germline-derived CDR1 and CDR2 are SNHLY and FYNNEI. V lost 6 bases and J lost 0; bases outside the gene matches: 4. The CDR3 loop reads CASRETSGSSYNEQFF. CDR3 DNA (partial): TGTGCCAGCAGGGAAACTAGCGGGAGCTCCTACAATGAG.

In the case of this clone: The sequence runs out 3 residues before the end of the CDR3; the remainder is reconstructed from the germline J gene. The rearrangement links TRBV10-3 to TRBJ2-2; 13 bases align to TRBD2. J gave up 3 bases and V 7 bases, and 11 bases lay outside the gene matches. The CDR3 spans 18 residues. Germline V lookup: CDR1 ENHRY, CDR2 SYGVKD. The CDR3: CAIKKRLAGGRDTGELFF. The part of the CDR3 DNA that was read is TGTGCCATCAAGAAGAGACTAGCGGGGGGCCGGGACACCGGGGAG.

Notes on this clone: The read ends 3 residues shy of where the CDR3 ends; the end is completed using the germline J gene. The V gene is TRBV5-1, the J gene TRBJ1-4; TRBD1 is a possible D gene (5 bases). Germline V gives CDR1 SGHRS, CDR2 YFSETQ. The CDR3 consists of 16 residues. The sequenced part of the CDR3 DNA is TGCGCCAGCAGCCGCGGGACTAGCTCTGGGGCCAACGTA. Translating gives CASSRGTSSGANV. In full, the CDR3 is CASSRGTSSGANVLFF.

About this clone itself: With the read ending 3 residues before the CDR3 end, the germline J gene is used to fill in that end. This chain connects TRBV5-1 to TRBJ2-5; a weak D match, TRBD1 (5 bases). There are 12 residues in the CDR3. The germline gives CDR1 SGHRS, CDR2 YFSETQ. V was pared by 7 bases and J by 4 bases, with 11 bases between. The CDR3 is CASSGQGETQYF. The sequenced CDR3 bases are TGCGCCAGCTCAGGGCAGGGAGAGACC.

A note on this clone: Other DNA sequences of this sample code for an identical CDR3. The sequenced part of the CDR3 DNA is TGCGCCAGCACCATAGGGGGGGGCATTACCTCTGGAAACACC. Translation: CASTIGGGITSGNT. The CDR3 in its entirety is CASTIGGGITSGNTIYF. The V and J genes are TRBV5-1 and TRBJ1-3, with D tentatively TRBD1 (6 bases). Read coverage stops 3 residues before the CDR3 terminus; the germline J gene supplies the remainder. This CDR3 is 17 amino acids long. V was cut by 6 bases and J by 0 bases, with 19 bases left in between. Germline CDR1 is SGHRS and CDR2 is YFSETQ.

Points on this clone: The sequenced fragment ends 3 residues before the CDR3 boundary, so the rest is inferred from the germline J gene. V usage is TRBV12-3 or TRBV12-4 and J usage is TRBJ1-2, with 9 bases lining up with TRBD1. This CDR3 spans 15 amino acids. V shed 1 base and J 4 bases; nucleotides not matched to a gene: 4. The covered CDR3 bases are TGTGCCAGCAGTTTAGGGGGACAGGGCCCCTATGGC. Its protein is CASSLGGQGPYG. The full-length CDR3 reads as CASSLGGQGPYGYTF.

Of note for this clone: The read ends 3 residues early relative to the CDR3; the germline J gene fills the gap. The chain recombines TRBV2 with TRBJ1-1; D is perhaps TRBD1 (6 bases). Germline assignment: CDR1 SNHLY and CDR2 FYNNEI. CDR3 length: 14 amino acids. The V end was cut by 4 bases, the J end by 1 base, with 10 bases between. The CDR3 bases that were read are TGTGCCAGCAGTGGATTGGGGGCGAACACTGAA. This gives the protein CASSGLGANTE. The CDR3 in its entirety is CASSGLGANTEAFF.

About this clone: A read error may produce the germline difference seen at one junction end. The read terminates 3 residues ahead of where the CDR3 ends, so the germline J gene completes it. Distinct nucleotide sequences in the sample also encode this CDR3. This chain connects TRBV29-1 to TRBJ2-2; possibly TRBD2 for D (6 bases). CDR1 is SQVTM and CDR2 is ANQGSEA in the germline V gene. This CDR3 spans 16 amino acids. The sequenced part of the CDR3 DNA is TGCAGCGTTGAGCTCCGGGGCGGGGCGAATACCGGGGAG. Protein sequence: CSVELRGGANTGE. The full CDR3 is CSVELRGGANTGELFF.

About this clone itself: Read data end 3 residues before the CDR3 end; the end is taken from the germline J gene. This rearrangement joins TRBV19 to TRBJ1-4; D not certain. In germline, CDR1 is LNHDA, CDR2 SQIVND (reference sequence). The CDR3 sequence is 16 residues long. This CDR3 reads CASWRASSSYNSPLFF. The part of the CDR3 DNA that was read is TGTGCCAGTTGGAGGGCCTCCAGCTCCTATAATTCACCA.

As for this clone: The read ends 3 residues before the CDR3 terminus; that terminus is restored from the germline J gene. The chain is built from TRBV6-2 or TRBV6-3 and TRBJ2-1; 7 bases are shared with TRBD1. CDR3 length: 14 residues. Germline trimming cut 2 bases from V and 8 bases from J; bases unmatched to any gene: 6. The germline CDR1 and CDR2 sequences are MNHEY and SVGEGT. The CDR3 loop is CASSYRQGSDEQFF. The sequenced CDR3 bases are TGTGCCAGCAGTTACCGACAGGGTTCGGATGAG.

With regard to this clone: The read gets to within 3 residues of the CDR3 end, and the germline J gene fills in the rest. The gene calls are TRBV28 and TRBJ1-2; tentative D call: TRBD1 (6 bases). The CDR3 covers 14 residues. V was shortened by 8 bases and J by 1 base, with 14 bases between the two germline ends. Germline CDR1 reads MDHEN; CDR2 reads SYDVKM. CDR3 bases read: TGTGCCAGCTCCGGACAGTACGATAACTATGGC. Translation: CASSGQYDNYG. The full CDR3 reads CASSGQYDNYGYTF.